The following is a TCR beta chain sequence with its context. Assay: immunoSEQ multiplex PCR; the TCRdb copy retains only in-frame clones and omits some. The table shows some 330,000 clones, with roughly 90% occurring only once. The sample belongs to a study of blood T cell repertoires in COVID-19. Study context: T cells, B-cell-depleted T cells, or PBMCs supplied cDNA or gDNA.

The CDR3 spans 15 residues. The V gene's germline CDR1 is MGHRA and CDR2 YSYEKL. V was pared by 3 bases and J by 8 bases, with 19 bases between. This sequence joins TRBV4-1 and TRBJ1-2, with D uncertain. What was sequenced was peripheral blood. This receptor was identified in a woman in her 30s with COVID-19, enrolled during active disease. As DNA, the CDR3 is TGCGCCAGCAGCCATCCGCAGGCCGGGGTGGACGGCTACACCTTC. Protein sequence: CASSHPQAGVDGYTF.